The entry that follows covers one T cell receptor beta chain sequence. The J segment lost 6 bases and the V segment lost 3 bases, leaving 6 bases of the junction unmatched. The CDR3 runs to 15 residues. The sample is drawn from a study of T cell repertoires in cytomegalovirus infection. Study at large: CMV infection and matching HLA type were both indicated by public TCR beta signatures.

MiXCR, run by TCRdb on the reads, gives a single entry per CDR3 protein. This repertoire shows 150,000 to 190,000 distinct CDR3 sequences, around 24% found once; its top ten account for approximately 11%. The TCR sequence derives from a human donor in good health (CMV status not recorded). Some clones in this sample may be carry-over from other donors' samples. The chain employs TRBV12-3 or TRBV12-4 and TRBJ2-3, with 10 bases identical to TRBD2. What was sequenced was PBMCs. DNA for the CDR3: TGTGCCAGCAGTTTGAACAGCGGGGGGGCGGATACGCAGTATTTT. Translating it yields CASSLNSGGADTQYF.